These T cell receptor beta chains were read from a single sample in a study of siplizumab effects on memory and regulatory T cells. TCRdb's copy holds only in-frame clones and misses some; the assay was immunoSEQ multiplex PCR. The sample lists more than 85,000 clones, roughly 89% occurring once. The specimen sequenced was CD4+ T cells sorted from blood. Receptors originate from a human donor in good health. Both conserved end residues are part of each CDR3. A D gene is named only where the DNA matches it firmly. The size entry is marked missing in some rows and otherwise reads once, few, many or a size class.

cdr3_aa: CASSLKHEVHEKLFF; cdr3_nt: TGTGCCAGCAGCCTAAAACACGAGGTCCATGAAAAACTGTTTTTT; j_call: TRBJ1-4; clone_size: NA; v_call: TRBV5-5; d_call: NA
cdr3_aa: CASSRTDTNTGELFF; cdr3_nt: TGTGCCAGCAGCCGGACAGATACGAACACCGGGGAGCTGTTTTTT; j_call: TRBJ2-2; clone_size: NA; v_call: TRBV7-9; d_call: NA
cdr3_aa: CASSFRTGAGYNEQFF; cdr3_nt: TGTGCCAGCAGTTTTCGTACAGGGGCCGGTTACAATGAGCAGTTCTTC; j_call: TRBJ2-1; clone_size: NA; v_call: TRBV27; d_call: TRBD1
cdr3_aa: CASSAVTVQGPILGYTF; cdr3_nt: TGCGCCAGCAGTGCCGTCACCGTACAGGGGCCCATCCTCGGCTACACCTTC; j_call: TRBJ1-2; clone_size: NA; v_call: TRBV10-2; d_call: TRBD1
cdr3_aa: CASSLGEWRDYYNEQFF; cdr3_nt: TGTGCCAGCAGCTTAGGGGAGTGGAGGGACTATTACAATGAGCAGTTCTTC; j_call: TRBJ2-1; clone_size: NA; v_call: TRBV7-9; d_call: TRBD2
cdr3_aa: CASSARLKETQYF; cdr3_nt: TGTGCCAGCAGTGCCCGGCTAAAAGAGACCCAGTACTTC; j_call: TRBJ2-5; clone_size: NA; v_call: TRBV2; d_call: NA
cdr3_aa: CASSLVGSSYEQYF; cdr3_nt: TGCGCCAGCAGCTTGGTAGGGAGCTCCTACGAGCAGTACTTC; j_call: TRBJ2-7; clone_size: NA; v_call: TRBV5-1; d_call: NA
cdr3_aa: CASSSNSPLHF; cdr3_nt: TGTGCCAGCAGTTCTAATTCACCCCTCCACTTT; j_call: TRBJ1-6; clone_size: NA; v_call: TRBV6-5; d_call: NA
cdr3_aa: CASSRREGGSTDTQYF; cdr3_nt: TGTGCCAGCAGCCGCCGGGAGGGCGGATCAACAGATACGCAGTATTTT; j_call: TRBJ2-3; clone_size: NA; v_call: TRBV11-2; d_call: TRBD2
cdr3_aa: CAWSNGGNTEAFF; cdr3_nt: TGTGCCTGGAGCAACGGGGGGAACACTGAAGCTTTCTTT; j_call: TRBJ1-1; clone_size: NA; v_call: TRBV30; d_call: NA
cdr3_aa: CASSLAPAGGPNTGELFF; cdr3_nt: TGTGCCAGCAGCTTAGCGCCAGCGGGGGGCCCGAACACCGGGGAGCTGTTTTTT; j_call: TRBJ2-2; clone_size: NA; v_call: TRBV7-2; d_call: TRBD2
cdr3_aa: CASSLGISGNTIYF; cdr3_nt: TGTGCCAGCAGCTTAGGCATCTCTGGAAACACCATATATTTT; j_call: TRBJ1-3; clone_size: NA; v_call: TRBV7-2; d_call: NA
cdr3_aa: CAIVGTSGGPQYF; cdr3_nt: TGTGCCATCGTTGGGACTAGCGGGGGCCCTCAGTACTTC; j_call: TRBJ2-5; clone_size: NA; v_call: TRBV10-3; d_call: TRBD2
cdr3_aa: CASSRTGDNSPLHF; cdr3_nt: TGTGCCAGCAGCCGGACAGGGGATAATTCACCCCTCCACTTT; j_call: TRBJ1-6; clone_size: few; v_call: TRBV7-2; d_call: TRBD1
cdr3_aa: CASSSFSGGGYNNEQFF; cdr3_nt: TGTGCCAGCAGCTCCTTTAGCGGGGGGGGCTATAACAATGAGCAGTTCTTC; j_call: TRBJ2-1; clone_size: NA; v_call: TRBV11-3; d_call: TRBD2
cdr3_aa: CASSPPGLQQFF; cdr3_nt: TGCGCCAGCAGCCCGCCGGGACTGCAGCAGTTCTTC; j_call: TRBJ2-1; clone_size: NA; v_call: TRBV5-1; d_call: NA
cdr3_aa: CASSPTGSGEAEAFF; cdr3_nt: TGTGCCAGCTCCCCCACCGGCTCCGGGGAGGCTGAAGCTTTCTTT; j_call: TRBJ1-1; clone_size: NA; v_call: TRBV18; d_call: NA
cdr3_aa: CASSPGTGGKREQYF; cdr3_nt: TGCGCCAGCAGCCCCGGGACAGGGGGGAAGCGGGAGCAGTACTTC; j_call: TRBJ2-7; clone_size: NA; v_call: TRBV5-1; d_call: TRBD1
cdr3_aa: CASSERGGRLSRVNTIYF; cdr3_nt: TGCGCCAGCAGTGAGAGAGGGGGCAGATTGTCGCGGGTAAACACCATATATTTT; j_call: TRBJ1-3; clone_size: NA; v_call: TRBV10-2; d_call: TRBD1
cdr3_aa: CAISAYSGGNEQFF; cdr3_nt: TGTGCCATCAGTGCTTACTCTGGTGGGAATGAGCAGTTCTTC; j_call: TRBJ2-1; clone_size: NA; v_call: TRBV10-3; d_call: NA
cdr3_aa: CASSPYQETQYF; cdr3_nt: TGTGCCAGCAGCCCTTACCAAGAGACCCAGTACTTC; j_call: TRBJ2-5; clone_size: NA; v_call: TRBV2; d_call: NA
cdr3_aa: CASRNSGWAYEQYF; cdr3_nt: TGTGCCAGCAGAAACTCGGGGTGGGCCTACGAGCAGTACTTC; j_call: TRBJ2-7; clone_size: NA; v_call: TRBV6-5; d_call: NA
cdr3_aa: CASSRDLNTEAFF; cdr3_nt: TGTGCCAGCAGCAGGGATTTGAACACTGAAGCTTTCTTT; j_call: TRBJ1-1; clone_size: few; v_call: TRBV2; d_call: NA
cdr3_aa: CASSPRSGYPTDTQYF; cdr3_nt: TGTGCCAGCAGCCCGAGGAGCGGGTACCCCACAGATACGCAGTATTTT; j_call: TRBJ2-3; clone_size: NA; v_call: TRBV9; d_call: NA
cdr3_aa: CASRDIRGLEGAFF; cdr3_nt: TGCGCCAGCAGGGACATTAGGGGTCTCGAGGGGGCTTTCTTT; j_call: TRBJ1-1; clone_size: NA; v_call: TRBV4-1; d_call: NA
cdr3_aa: CASSVPGRETQYF; cdr3_nt: TGTGCCAGCAGCGTACCAGGGAGAGAGACCCAGTACTTC; j_call: TRBJ2-5; clone_size: NA; v_call: TRBV9; d_call: NA
cdr3_aa: CARTKLAGGYEQYF; cdr3_nt: TGCGCCAGAACGAAACTAGCGGGGGGTTACGAGCAGTACTTC; j_call: TRBJ2-7; clone_size: NA; v_call: TRBV5-1; d_call: TRBD2
cdr3_aa: CASSPFDGELREQYF; cdr3_nt: TGTGCCAGCTCACCTTTCGACGGGGAACTACGCGAGCAGTACTTC; j_call: TRBJ2-7; clone_size: NA; v_call: TRBV18; d_call: NA
cdr3_aa: CASSYRGGQPQHF; cdr3_nt: TGTGCCAGCAGTTACAGGGGTGGGCAGCCCCAGCATTTT; j_call: TRBJ1-5; clone_size: NA; v_call: TRBV6-5; d_call: NA